What follows are 10 T cell receptor beta chains derived from one specimen sequenced in a study of cytomegalovirus exposure and HLA in healthy donors (dated by TCRdb to 2015 to 2018). The library came from the immunoSEQ multiplex PCR assay. For the multiplex PCR, a mixture combining 60 forward primers for TCR Vbeta segments and 13 reverse primers for TCR Jbeta segments was used. TCRdb provides this immuneACCESS table in a form limited to in-frame rearrangements. Some clones are lacking; in checked studies, under half of them reflect an unresolved V gene, and why the rest are absent is not known. For this sample the table gives around 62,000 clones, of which 80% to 90% were detected only once. Jointly, the top ten make up 2.5% to 3.5% of the sample. Material: PBMCs. The receptor set was obtained from a woman younger than 45 in good health and CMV-seronegative.

The V gene is TRBV7-9, the J gene TRBJ2-4; no firm D call. CDR1 is SEHNR, CDR2 FQNEAQ, per germline (reference sequence). The CDR3 contains 16 residues. Trimming cost V 3 bases and J 5 bases, with 17 bases left between them. The CDR3: CASSLLSVSYENIQYF. DNA for the CDR3: TGTGCCAGCAGCTTGCTAAGCGTTTCCTATGAAAACATTCAGTACTTC.

This sequence joins TRBV5-8 and TRBJ1-4, with D perhaps matching TRBD1 (5 bases). The germline V gene encodes CDR1 SGHTS and CDR2 YDEGEE. Trimming took 3 bases from V and 2 from J, leaving 11 bases between them. This CDR3 has 15 residues. CDR3 residues: CASSYGATTNEKLFF. In DNA, the CDR3 is TGTGCCAGCAGCTATGGGGCGACGACTAATGAAAAACTGTTTTTT. The full variable domain, rest sourced from reference TRBV5-8 and TRBJ1-4, is EAGVTQSPTHLIKTRGQQATLRCSPISGHTSVYWYQQALGLGLQFLLWYDEGEERNRGNFPPRFSGRQFPNYSSELNVNALELEDSALYLCASSYGATTNEKLFFGSGTQLSVL.

The rearrangement links TRBV7-2 to TRBJ2-7; 7 nucleotides agree with TRBD1. The V segment lost 1 base and the J segment 5 bases; nucleotides outside the gene matches: 5. The CDR3 loop spans 14 amino acids. Per germline, CDR1 SGHTA and CDR2 FQGNSA. CDR3 region: CASSLVGQANEQYF. In DNA, the CDR3 is TGTGCCAGCAGCTTAGTTGGACAGGCAAACGAGCAGTACTTC.

This chain's CDR3 is CASAGDTVRNTIYF. The CDR3 DNA follows: TGTGCCAGCGCCGGGGACACCGTTCGCAACACCATATATTTT. The rearrangement uses TRBV18 and TRBJ1-3; TRBD1 is a possible D gene (6 bases). The V end lost 8 bases, the J end lost 7 bases, and 18 bases lay between the germline ends. Germline-derived CDR1 and CDR2 are KGHSH and LQKENI. The CDR3 loop spans 14 amino acids. Based on the CDR3 plus reference TRBV18 and TRBJ1-3, the full variable domain is NAGVMQNPRHLVRRRGQEARLRCSPMKGHSHVYWYRQLPEEGLKFMVYLQKENIIDESGMPKERFSAEFPKEGPSILRIQQVVRGDSAAYFCASAGDTVRNTIYFGEGSWLTVV.

This chain connects TRBV7-2 to TRBJ1-2, with TRBD1 identical over 9 bases. From germline, CDR1 is SGHTA and CDR2 FQGNSA. The CDR3 is 17 amino acids. J lost 0 bases, V lost 4 bases, and 9 bases had no gene match. CDR3 in amino acids: CASSSTWDRAANYGYTF. CDR3 DNA sequence: TGTGCCAGCAGCTCAACATGGGACAGGGCAGCTAACTATGGCTACACCTTC. Supplemented by reference TRBV7-2 and TRBJ1-2, the full variable domain reads GAGVSQSPSNKVTEKGKDVELRCDPISGHTALYWYRQSLGQGLEFLIYFQGNSAPDKSGLPSDRFSAERTGGSVSTLTIQRTQQEDSAVYLCASSSTWDRAANYGYTFGSGTRLTVV.

This clone was seen a single time. The V and J genes are TRBV5-6 and TRBJ1-4; D remains unclear. V was clipped by 3 bases and J by 6 bases, with 21 bases between them. Germline CDR1 SGHDT, CDR2 YYEEEE. CDR3 length: 17 residues. CDR3 sequence (DNA): TGTGCCAGCAGCTACTACACCGTCCCCGAGGGATATGAAAAACTGTTTTTT. Translation gives CASSYYTVPEGYEKLFF.

Only one count was recorded for this clone. The chain links TRBV19 to TRBJ1-6, with 11 bases aligning to TRBD1. Germline trimming cut 5 bases from V and 9 bases from J; bases unmatched to any gene: 6. The CDR3 length is 15 residues. Germline assignment: CDR1 LNHDA and CDR2 SQIVND (reference sequence). DNA of the CDR3: TGTGCCAGTAGTCCCCGGGACAGGGGGAGTTCACCCCTCCACTTT. This encodes CASSPRDRGSSPLHF.

The V gene is TRBV6-1, the J gene TRBJ1-5; TRBD1 might be the D (5 bases). The V end was cut by 2 bases, the J end by 5 bases, with 10 bases between. The CDR3 is 14 residues long. CDR1 is MNHNS, CDR2 SASEGT, per germline. CDR3 bases: TGTGCCAGCAGTGAAATGAGGGACTATCAGCCCCAGCATTTT. Translating it yields CASSEMRDYQPQHF.

This clone was observed a single time. J is TRBJ1-1 and V is TRBV28; a possible D gene is TRBD1 (5 bases). Per germline, CDR1 MDHEN and CDR2 SYDVKM. The CDR3 contains 14 residues. V was shortened by 4 bases and J by 5 bases, with 14 bases between the two germline ends. CDR3 region: CASSSPGGWTEAFF. The CDR3 DNA reads as TGTGCCAGCAGTTCCCCGGGGGGTTGGACTGAAGCTTTCTTT.

The chain has TRBV10-3 and TRBJ1-5; maybe TRBD1 (6 bases). V was pared by 5 bases and J by 3 bases, with 8 bases between. The CDR3 length is 13 residues. Germline loops: CDR1 ENHRY, CDR2 SYGVKD. CDR3 bases: TGTGCCATCAGTCCAGGGGACAATCAGCCCCAGCATTTT. Residues: CAISPGDNQPQHF.